This T cell receptor beta chain was identified in a study of shared clonotypes between healthy human individuals. Method: immunoSEQ multiplex PCR; TCRdb's copy keeps in-frame clones and lacks some. The table records fewer than 550,000 clones, about three quarters of them present only once. There are 11 residues in the CDR3. Germline CDR1 and CDR2: GTSNPN and SVGIG (reference sequence). V lost 0 bases to trimming and J lost 11 bases, with 10 bases between them. The sample consisted of PBMCs. The receptor comes from a woman aged 40 to 50 in good health. Some clones in this sample may be carry-over from other donors' samples. This sequence joins TRBV30 and TRBJ2-5; maybe TRBD2 (5 bases). The CDR3: CAWSVSGNQYF. The CDR3 bases are TGTGCCTGGAGTGTTTCCGGGAATCAGTACTTC.